This TCR beta chain derives from a study of blood T cell repertoires in COVID-19. Study context: Collection of acute and convalescent COVID-19 samples took place in the United States, Italy and Spain.

The CDR3 covers 12 residues. The germline CDR1 and CDR2 sequences are LGHNA and YNFKEQ. The V end lost 1 base, the J end lost 7 bases, and 7 bases lay between the germline ends. TCRdb keeps only in-frame clones here, not all; method: immunoSEQ multiplex PCR. The sample contains 130,000 to 150,000 clones, around nine tenths of which appear only once. This clone is a singleton in its sample. The source is a woman in her thirties or forties with acute or convalescent COVID-19. V gene TRBV4-2 combines with J gene TRBJ1-1; TRBD1 is a possible D gene (5 bases). Sequencing was done on a sample of peripheral blood. The CDR3 DNA follows: TGTGCCAGCAGCCAAGTCGGGGGTGAAGCTTTCTTT. It yields the protein CASSQVGGEAFF.